This passage covers 16 T cell receptor beta chains from one sample sequenced in a study of blood T cell repertoires in COVID-19. Libraries were prepared by immunoSEQ multiplex PCR; TCRdb keeps only in-frame clonotypes and omits some of them. The sample has 350,000 to 450,000 clones, about 88% seen once; the top ten hold 1.4% to 1.5%. Sequencing was carried out using PBMCs or T cells enriched from blood (not recorded which). These receptors all come from a woman in her late teens or twenties who had been exposed to COVID-19.

V is TRBV2 and J is TRBJ1-1; 7 bases align to TRBD1. The length of the CDR3 is 14 residues. CDR1 SNHLY and CDR2 FYNNEI come from the germline V gene. Germline trimming cut 10 bases from V and 3 bases from J; bases unmatched to any gene: 11. CDR3 loop: CANTYRGSDTEAFF. In nucleotides, the CDR3 is TGTGCCAACACCTACAGGGGTTCGGACACTGAAGCTTTCTTT. The full variable domain, completed using reference TRBV2 and TRBJ1-1, is EPEVTQTPSHQVTQMGQEVILRCVPISNHLYFYWYRQILGQKVEFLVSFYNNEISEKSEIFDDQFSVERPDGSNFTLKIRSTKLEDSAMYFCANTYRGSDTEAFFGQGTRLTVV.

The chain links TRBV28 to TRBJ2-1, with a tentative D call TRBD2 (5 bases). Looked up from germline, CDR1 is MDHEN and CDR2 is SYDVKM. V was trimmed by 6 bases and J by 7 bases, leaving 10 bases between them. The CDR3 length is 12 residues. In DNA, the CDR3 is TGTGCCAGCAGGACGACGGGGAATGAGCAGTTCTTC. It encodes CASRTTGNEQFF. The whole variable domain, filled in from reference TRBV28 and TRBJ2-1, reads DVKVTQSSRYLVKRTGEKVFLECVQDMDHENMFWYRQDPGLGLRLIYFSYDVKMKEKGDIPEGYSVSREKKERFSLILESASTNQTSMYLCASRTTGNEQFFGPGTRLTVL.

The CDR3 DNA follows: TGTGCCACCTTTCCGGACAGGGGGATGTACACCTTC. Its protein is CATFPDRGMYTF. The V gene is TRBV28, the J gene TRBJ1-2; 10 bases are a match to TRBD1. CDR3 length: 12 residues. Germline assignment: CDR1 MDHEN and CDR2 SYDVKM. With V trimmed by 10 bases and J by 11 bases, 10 bases remained unmatched.

This rearrangement joins TRBV24-1 to TRBJ2-2; D unclear. Trimming stripped 1 base from V and 2 bases from J, with 10 bases between. CDR1 and CDR2 from the germline V gene are KGHDR and SFDVKD. The CDR3 loop spans 16 amino acids. CDR3 sequence: CATSDFETPNTGELFF. CDR3 bases: TGTGCCACCAGTGATTTTGAGACTCCTAACACCGGGGAGCTGTTTTTT.

The V call is TRBV7-2, the J call TRBJ2-7; 8 nucleotides align to TRBD2. This CDR3 is 17 amino acids long. Germline trimming cut 3 bases from V and 2 bases from J; bases unmatched to any gene: 12. Germline assignment: CDR1 SGHTA and CDR2 FQGNSA. The DNA for the CDR3 is TGTGCCAGCAGCTTCGGGGGGGGTCGGGATACAACCTACGAGCAGTACTTC. Protein: CASSFGGGRDTTYEQYF.

This clone was seen a handful of times. CDR3 amino acids: CASSYRDGGNTIYF. CDR3 sequence (DNA): TGTGCCAGCAGCTACAGGGACGGTGGAAACACCATATATTTT. The chain has TRBV28 and TRBJ1-3; D is perhaps TRBD1 (6 bases). The CDR3 covers 14 residues. The V end lost 6 bases, the J end lost 3 bases, and 12 bases lay between the germline ends. From germline, CDR1 is MDHEN and CDR2 SYDVKM. The whole variable domain, filled in from reference TRBV28 and TRBJ1-3, reads DVKVTQSSRYLVKRTGEKVFLECVQDMDHENMFWYRQDPGLGLRLIYFSYDVKMKEKGDIPEGYSVSREKKERFSLILESASTNQTSMYLCASSYRDGGNTIYFGEGSWLTVV.

The chain employs TRBV7-2 and TRBJ2-7, with a weak D call TRBD2 (5 bases). In germline, CDR1 is SGHTA, CDR2 FQGNSA. The CDR3 has 13 amino acids. Deletions cut 1 base from V and 7 bases from J, with 11 bases between. CDR3 amino acids: CASSLGPSGEQYF. The CDR3 DNA reads as TGTGCCAGCAGCTTAGGCCCCTCGGGGGAGCAGTACTTC.

The chain joins TRBV7-3 to TRBJ2-3; perhaps TRBD2 as D (6 bases). The CDR3 runs 16 residues. Trimming cost V 4 bases and J 1 base, with 15 bases left between them. Germline CDR1 SGHTA, CDR2 FQGTGA. This CDR3 is CASSSWEKRGTDTQYF. The CDR3 DNA is TGTGCCAGCAGCTCCTGGGAGAAGCGGGGCACAGATACGCAGTATTTT.

This chain uses TRBV5-1 with TRBJ2-1; 9 bases are shared with TRBD2. Germline V gives CDR1 SGHRS, CDR2 YFSETQ. V was pared by 1 base and J by 3 bases, with 2 bases of the junction left unmatched. There are 15 residues in the CDR3. DNA of the CDR3: TGCGCCAGCAGCTTGAGCGGGGGGCTCTACAATGAGCAGTTCTTC. Protein product: CASSLSGGLYNEQFF.

The gene calls are TRBV2 and TRBJ2-1; D possibly corresponds to TRBD2 (6 bases). V was clipped by 5 bases and J by 13 bases, with 15 bases between them. CDR3 length: 12 residues. Germline CDR1 reads SNHLY; CDR2 reads FYNNEI. Here the CDR3 DNA reads TGTGCCAGCAGTCGGTTAATAGCGGATCAGTTCTTC. Translation gives CASSRLIADQFF.

J is TRBJ2-5 and V is TRBV18; D perhaps matches TRBD1 (5 bases). CDR3 length: 13 amino acids. Germline V CDR1 and CDR2: KGHSH, LQKENI. V was trimmed by 4 bases and J by 4 bases, leaving 10 bases between them. CDR3 bases: TGTGCCAGCTCACGAGCAGGGCGAGAGACCCAGTACTTC. Encoded protein: CASSRAGRETQYF. The variable domain in full, with the rest retrieved from reference TRBV18 and TRBJ2-5, is NAGVMQNPRHLVRRRGQEARLRCSPMKGHSHVYWYRQLPEEGLKFMVYLQKENIIDESGMPKERFSAEFPKEGPSILRIQQVVRGDSAAYFCASSRAGRETQYFGPGTRLLVL.

V is TRBV4-2 and J is TRBJ1-5; no clear D gene. The CDR3 has 14 residues. V lost 4 bases, J lost 3 bases, and 10 bases lay in between. Germline V gives CDR1 LGHNA, CDR2 YNFKEQ. CDR3: CASSPRRDNQPQHF. Written as DNA, the CDR3 is TGTGCCAGCAGCCCCCGACGGGACAATCAGCCCCAGCATTTT.

This clone was found a few times. Mismatch with germline at one junction end may stem from a read error. In DNA form, the CDR3 reads TGTGCCAGCAGTCCGGACAGGGGAAGCGTCTTC. Amino acid sequence: CASSPDRGSVF. The rearrangement joins TRBV2 to TRBJ1-2, with 9 bases lining up with TRBD1. The V gene's germline CDR1 is SNHLY and CDR2 FYNNEI. There are 11 residues in the CDR3.

The chain combines TRBV18 with TRBJ2-4; TRBD1 agrees at 8 bases. CDR3 length: 14 amino acids. After removal of 3 bases from V and 7 bases from J, the junction contained 5 bases not matched to a gene. Germline CDR1 reads KGHSH; CDR2 reads LQKENI. DNA of the CDR3: TGTGCCAGCTCACCGGGACAGGTTGAGAACATTCAGTACTTC. This gives the protein CASSPGQVENIQYF.

V usage is TRBV6-2 or TRBV6-3 and J usage is TRBJ1-2; TRBD1 might be the D (6 bases). The CDR3 has 13 amino acids. Trimming took off 2 bases at V and 8 bases at J, with 12 bases between the two ends. The germline V gene has CDR1 MNHEY and CDR2 SVGEGT. DNA for the CDR3: TGTGCCAGCAGTTACGTGCAGGGGAGCGGCTACACCTTC. This translates into CASSYVQGSGYTF.

J is TRBJ2-7 and V is TRBV4-2; D possibly corresponds to TRBD2 (7 bases). V lost 0 bases, J lost 7 bases, and 13 bases lay in between. The CDR3 contains 14 residues. Germline lookup yields CDR1 LGHNA and CDR2 YNFKEQ. CDR3 in amino acids: CASSQDVRGGEQYF. The CDR3 DNA is TGTGCCAGCAGCCAAGATGTTAGGGGGGGGGAGCAGTACTTC.